This TCR beta chain was recovered during a study of blood T cell repertoires in COVID-19. The CDR3 has 15 residues. V was pared by 4 bases and J by 6 bases, with 6 bases of the junction left unmatched. Germline loops: CDR1 KGHSH, CDR2 LQKENI. Assay used: immunoSEQ multiplex PCR; TCRdb lists only in-frame clones, some missing. The sample lists about 60,000 clones, about 90% occurring once. The chain employs TRBV18 and TRBJ2-1; TRBD2 agrees at 10 bases. The receptor's source is a human donor in a cohort sampled during active COVID-19. Material: peripheral blood. CDR3 loop: CASSLSSGSVNEQFF. CDR3 coding DNA: TGTGCCAGCTCACTCTCTAGCGGGAGTGTCAATGAGCAGTTCTTC.